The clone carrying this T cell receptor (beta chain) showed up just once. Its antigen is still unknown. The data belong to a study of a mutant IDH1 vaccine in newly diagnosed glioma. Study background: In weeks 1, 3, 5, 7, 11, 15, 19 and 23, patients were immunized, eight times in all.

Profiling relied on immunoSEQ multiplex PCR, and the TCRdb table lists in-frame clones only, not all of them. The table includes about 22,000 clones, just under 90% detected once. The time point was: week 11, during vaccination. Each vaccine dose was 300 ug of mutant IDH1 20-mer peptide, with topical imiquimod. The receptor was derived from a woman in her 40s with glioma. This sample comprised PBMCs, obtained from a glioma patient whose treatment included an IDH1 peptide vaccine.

This chain's CDR3 is CASSPVPTGELFF. DNA for the CDR3: TGCGCCAGCAGCCCCGTCCCCACCGGGGAGCTGTTTTTT. The chain uses TRBV5-1 and TRBJ2-2, with unresolved D. V lost 4 bases to trimming and J lost 4 bases, with 8 bases between them. CDR3 length: 13 residues. Germline V CDR1 and CDR2: SGHRS, YFSETQ. Variable domain in full (rest from reference TRBV5-1 and TRBJ2-2): KAGVTQTPRYLIKTRGQQVTLSCSPISGHRSVSWYQQTPGQGLQFLFEYFSETQRNKGNFPGRFSGRQFSNSRSEMNVSTLELGDSALYLCASSPVPTGELFFGEGSRLTVL.